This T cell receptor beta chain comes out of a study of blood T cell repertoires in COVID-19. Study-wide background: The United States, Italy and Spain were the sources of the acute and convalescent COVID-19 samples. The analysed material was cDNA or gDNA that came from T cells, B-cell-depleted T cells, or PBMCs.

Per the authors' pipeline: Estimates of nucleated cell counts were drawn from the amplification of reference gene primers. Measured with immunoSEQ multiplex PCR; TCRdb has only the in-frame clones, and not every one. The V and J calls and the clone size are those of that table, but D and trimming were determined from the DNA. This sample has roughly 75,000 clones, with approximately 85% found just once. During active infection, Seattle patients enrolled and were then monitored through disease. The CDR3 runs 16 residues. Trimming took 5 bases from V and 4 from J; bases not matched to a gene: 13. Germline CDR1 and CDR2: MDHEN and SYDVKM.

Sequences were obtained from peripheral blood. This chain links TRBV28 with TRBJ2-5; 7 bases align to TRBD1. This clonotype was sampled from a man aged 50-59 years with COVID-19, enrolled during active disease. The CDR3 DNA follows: TGTGCCAGCAGTGGATATGCTGGTCCAGGGGGAGAGACCCAGTACTTC. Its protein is CASSGYAGPGGETQYF.